The 28 T cell receptor beta chains presented below share a single source sample, sequenced in a study of cytomegalovirus exposure and HLA in healthy donors. Vbeta (60) and Jbeta (13) primers were used in the PCR. Sequenced by immunoSEQ multiplex PCR; TCRdb stores in-frame clones only, minus some. Of fewer than 200,000 clones detected, about 13% appear once; the ten largest clones hold about 7.8%. The material sequenced was PBMCs. Receptors originate from a man aged 45-65 years in good health and CMV-seropositive.

V is TRBV2 and J is TRBJ2-1, with 10 bases lining up with TRBD1. Trimming took 6 bases from V and 8 from J; bases not matched to a gene: 7. In germline, CDR1 is SNHLY, CDR2 FYNNEI. The CDR3 is 14 residues long. The CDR3 sequence: CASSEDRGKDEQFF. Here the CDR3 DNA reads TGTGCCAGCAGCGAGGACAGGGGGAAAGATGAGCAGTTCTTC.

The CDR3 DNA reads TGTGCCAGCAGCTTGAAGGCAGGGATAAGGGAAAAACTGTTTTTT. Translated: CASSLKAGIREKLFF. The V call is TRBV5-4, the J call TRBJ1-4, with a weak D call TRBD1 (5 bases). Germline V CDR1 and CDR2: SGHNT, YYREEE (reference sequence). Trimming stripped 1 base from V and 8 bases from J, with 15 bases between. The CDR3 has 15 amino acids.

This chain connects TRBV15 to TRBJ1-1, with D maybe TRBD1 (5 bases). Trimming removed 4 bases from V and 3 bases from J, with 15 bases in between. The length of the CDR3 is 15 residues. Germline V gene lookup returns CDR1 LNHNV and CDR2 YYDKDF (reference sequence). Here the CDR3 reads CATSTFGGKDTEAFF. The DNA for the CDR3 is TGTGCCACCAGCACCTTCGGGGGGAAAGACACTGAAGCTTTCTTT.

Comment on this clone: Compared with germline, one end of the junction differs, possibly owing to a read error. The J gene is TRBJ1-5, the V gene TRBV19, with a tentative D call TRBD1 (5 bases). The germline gives CDR1 LNHDA, CDR2 SQIVND (reference sequence). This CDR3 region has 13 residues. The CDR3 DNA is TGTGCCGGTGGGGGGGGGAGCATTCAGCCCCAGCATTTT. Protein: CAGGGGSIQPQHF.

This clone occurred a few times. The gene calls are TRBV30 and TRBJ2-6; D is perhaps TRBD1 (6 bases). This CDR3 is built from 14 residues. Trimming cost V 1 base and J 3 bases, with 7 bases left between them. Germline assignment: CDR1 GTSNPN and CDR2 SVGIG (reference sequence). In DNA, the CDR3 is TGTGCCTGGAGTGGGGGGCGTGGGGCCAACGTCCTGACTTTC. This translates into CAWSGGRGANVLTF.

This clone has only a few counts. The genes are TRBV7-9 and TRBJ1-4; 7 nucleotides line up with TRBD1. CDR3 length: 12 amino acids. Germline loops: CDR1 SEHNR, CDR2 FQNEAQ (reference sequence). Trimming removed 3 bases from V and 8 bases from J; junction bases left unmatched: 0. DNA for the CDR3: TGTGCCAGCAGCTTCAGGGGGGAAAAACTGTTTTTT. This encodes CASSFRGEKLFF.

This clone was counted a few times. This chain links TRBV7-2 with TRBJ2-5; D gene uncertain. Trimming stripped 2 bases from V and 4 bases from J, with 8 bases between. The CDR3 extends over 13 amino acids. Germline V gives CDR1 SGHTA, CDR2 FQGNSA. The CDR3 DNA is TGTGCCAGCAGCTTATATTTCGGAGAGACCCAGTACTTC. Protein sequence: CASSLYFGETQYF.

The chain recombines TRBV11-2 with TRBJ2-6; D perhaps matches TRBD2 (5 bases). Germline CDR1 reads SGHAT; CDR2 reads FQNNGV. Trimming removed 0 bases at V and 0 bases at J, with 15 bases between. There are 19 residues in the CDR3. CDR3 nucleotide sequence: TGTGCCAGCAGCTTAGATTACTATCCTACTAGCTCTGGGGCCAACGTCCTGACTTTC. Protein product: CASSLDYYPTSSGANVLTF.

This clone was seen only a few times. V gene TRBV5-1 combines with J gene TRBJ2-5, with TRBD2 matching over 15 bases. V shed 3 bases and J 0 bases; nucleotides not matched to a gene: 3. Germline assignment: CDR1 SGHRS and CDR2 YFSETQ. The CDR3 spans 17 residues. CDR3 nucleotide sequence: TGCGCCAGCAGCTCGGGACTAGCGGGGGGCGACCAAGAGACCCAGTACTTC. It yields the protein CASSSGLAGGDQETQYF.

This clone was observed a handful of times. The rearrangement joins TRBV11-2 to TRBJ1-1, with D perhaps matching TRBD1 (5 bases). The V gene's germline CDR1 is SGHAT and CDR2 FQNNGV. The CDR3 contains 15 residues. The V end lost 1 base, the J end lost 7 bases, and 16 bases lay between the germline ends. The CDR3 here is CASSLAPGSYSEAFF. The CDR3 coding sequence is TGTGCCAGCAGCTTAGCTCCAGGGTCCTACAGTGAAGCTTTCTTT.

The genes are TRBV11-2 and TRBJ2-1; 7 bases align to TRBD2. V lost 5 bases, J lost 4 bases, and 8 bases stayed unmatched. The CDR3 is made up of 15 amino acids. Germline assignment: CDR1 SGHAT and CDR2 FQNNGV. CDR3 sequence (DNA): TGTGCCAGCAGCGCCCCCGGGACTACATACAATGAGCAGTTCTTC. This gives the protein CASSAPGTTYNEQFF.

This clone came up a few times. Here the CDR3 reads CASSFGTGAATEAFF. As DNA, the CDR3 is TGTGCCAGCAGTTTCGGGACAGGGGCAGCCACTGAAGCTTTCTTT. This chain connects TRBV27 to TRBJ1-1, with 10 bases fitting TRBD1. V trimming: 3 bases; J trimming: 4 bases; junction bases outside the gene matches: 5. Per germline, CDR1 MNHEY and CDR2 SMNVEV (reference sequence). The CDR3 consists of 15 residues.

The sample holds a few counts of this clone. The V gene is TRBV2, the J gene TRBJ1-2; no firm D call. Germline lookup yields CDR1 SNHLY and CDR2 FYNNEI. This CDR3 is built from 16 residues. V was cut by 2 bases and J by 1 base, with 14 bases left in between. The CDR3 DNA sequence: TGTGCCAGCAGTGAAATTCGGTCAGCGATTAACTATGGCTACACCTTC. Protein product: CASSEIRSAINYGYTF.

This clone occurred a few times. The chain is built from TRBV18 and TRBJ1-1, with 7 bases identical to TRBD1. The CDR3 is 14 amino acids. J lost 3 bases, V lost 5 bases, and 6 bases had no gene match. CDR1 is KGHSH, CDR2 LQKENI, per germline. In nucleotides, the CDR3 is TGTGCCAGCTCATTTACAGGGGCTTACACTGAAGCTTTCTTT. As protein: CASSFTGAYTEAFF.

This clone appeared a single time. The J gene is TRBJ1-4, the V gene TRBV7-9, with unresolved D. Germline CDR1 reads SEHNR; CDR2 reads FQNEAQ (reference sequence). The CDR3 is made up of 13 amino acids. Deletions cut 5 bases from V and 8 bases from J, with 12 bases between. CDR3 sequence reads: CASSARQYEKLFF. The CDR3 nucleotides are TGTGCCAGCAGCGCTCGACAATACGAAAAACTGTTTTTT.

This clone was detected only a few times. This chain joins TRBV7-8 and TRBJ2-4; 10 positions match TRBD2. Unmatched junction bases numbered 7, after V lost 5 bases and J lost 0 bases. Germline V gene sequence: CDR1 SGHVS, CDR2 FQNEAQ. The length of the CDR3 is 17 residues. The CDR3 loop is CASSPVTSGLAKNIQYF. The CDR3 region has the DNA TGTGCCAGCAGCCCCGTGACTAGCGGGTTAGCCAAAAACATTCAGTACTTC.

This clone came up a few times. The chain uses TRBV30 and TRBJ1-1; D gene ambiguous. Germline lookup yields CDR1 GTSNPN and CDR2 SVGIG (reference sequence). V shed 4 bases and J shed 10 bases, with 10 bases lying between them. The CDR3 spans 10 residues. The CDR3 region is CAWNPEGAFF. The DNA of the CDR3 is TGTGCCTGGAACCCTGAGGGAGCTTTCTTT. Together with reference TRBV30 and TRBJ1-1, the CDR3 gives the full variable domain: SQTIHQWPATLVQPVGSPLSLECTVEGTSNPNLYWYRQAAGRGLQLLFYSVGIGQISSEVPQNLSASRPQDRQFILSSKKLLLSDSGFYLCAWNPEGAFFGQGTRLTVV.

This chain connects TRBV5-4 to TRBJ2-3, with D perhaps TRBD1 (6 bases). This CDR3 has 17 residues. Looked up from germline, CDR1 is SGHNT and CDR2 is YYREEE (reference sequence). The V end lost 3 bases, the J end lost 3 bases, and 20 bases lay between the germline ends. Here the CDR3 reads CASSSLYQGFETDTQYF. Here the CDR3 DNA reads TGTGCCAGCAGCTCACTTTACCAGGGGTTCGAGACAGATACGCAGTATTTT.

The V and J genes are TRBV28 and TRBJ1-6, with a possible D match to TRBD1 (5 bases). V was shortened by 11 bases and J by 7 bases, with 24 bases between the two germline ends. This CDR3 region has 16 residues. CDR1 is MDHEN, CDR2 SYDVKM, per germline. CDR3 nucleotide sequence: TGTGCCGTACCTTCCTCAGGGTCAGGTCGGAATTCACCCCTCCACTTT. Amino acid sequence: CAVPSSGSGRNSPLHF.

The chain couples TRBV7-6 to TRBJ2-2; D gene unclear. Germline loops: CDR1 SGHVS, CDR2 FNYEAQ. The ends were cut back, 5 bases at V and 5 bases at J, with 6 bases in the middle. CDR3 length equals 12 residues. The CDR3, as DNA: TGTGCCAGCAGCCCCCAGACCGGGGAGCTGTTTTTT. Encoded protein: CASSPQTGELFF.

This clone appeared a few times. J is TRBJ2-3 and V is TRBV5-6, with D possibly TRBD2 on 6 matching bases. The ends were cut back, 4 bases at V and 0 bases at J, with 9 bases in the middle. Per the germline V gene, CDR1 is SGHDT and CDR2 is YYEEEE. This CDR3 has 14 amino acids. CDR3 sequence: CASSRDSSTDTQYF. CDR3 coding DNA: TGTGCCAGCAGCAGGGACTCCAGCACAGATACGCAGTATTTT. The full variable domain, its missing parts supplied by reference TRBV5-6 and TRBJ2-3, is DAGVTQSPTHLIKTRGQQVTLRCSPKSGHDTVSWYQQALGQGPQFIFQYYEEEERQRGNFPDRFSGHQFPNYSSELNVNALLLGDSALYLCASSRDSSTDTQYFGPGTRLTVL.

In this sample, this clone turned up once. Relative to the germline gene, one junction end is altered; a read error may explain this. J is TRBJ1-2 and V is TRBV4-1, with D unresolved. CDR3 length: 13 amino acids. Germline CDR1 is MGHRA and CDR2 is YSYEKL. As DNA, the CDR3 is TGCGCCAGCAGCCAAGAAAATAACTATGGCTACGCCTTC. Translating it yields CASSQENNYGYAF.

The chain employs TRBV5-1 and TRBJ2-2; D call uncertain. Trimming left V 6 bases short and J 6 bases short, with 12 bases between. Per germline, CDR1 SGHRS and CDR2 YFSETQ. The CDR3 is 13 amino acids. CDR3 bases: TGCGCCAGCACGGCCTCGGGTGCCGGGGAGCTGTTTTTT. Amino acids: CASTASGAGELFF.

This clone has just a few counts. The chain couples TRBV10-3 to TRBJ1-2, with D possibly TRBD1 on 6 matching bases. Germline CDR1 and CDR2: ENHRY and SYGVKD. This CDR3 comprises 15 residues. Trimming stripped 5 bases from V and 0 bases from J, with 13 bases between. CDR3 nucleotides: TGTGCCATCAGTCCTACAGGGACCCCTAACTATGGCTACACCTTC. As protein: CAISPTGTPNYGYTF.

This clone was counted only a few times. V usage is TRBV19 and J usage is TRBJ2-2; D unresolved. The CDR3 is 13 amino acids. Germline CDR1 LNHDA, CDR2 SQIVND (reference sequence). V was shortened by 7 bases and J by 0 bases, with 6 bases between the two germline ends. CDR3: CASTTANTGELFF. The CDR3 nucleotides are TGTGCCAGTACGACTGCGAACACCGGGGAGCTGTTTTTT.

This clone showed up just a few times. The chain's CDR3 is CASGLTGSGYTF. In DNA, the CDR3 is TGTGCTAGTGGTTTGACAGGGAGTGGCTACACCTTC. This chain joins TRBV12-5 and TRBJ1-2, with D perhaps matching TRBD1 (6 bases). Between the trimmed V and J ends, which lost 2 bases and 7 bases, there was a span of 8 bases. This CDR3 is built from 12 residues. In germline, CDR1 is LGHNT, CDR2 FRNRAP.

The rearrangement joins TRBV27 to TRBJ1-2; no clear D. The germline V gene encodes CDR1 MNHEY and CDR2 SMNVEV (reference sequence). The CDR3 extends over 15 amino acids. Trimming cost V 7 bases and J 7 bases, with 22 bases left between them. CDR3 nucleotides: TGTGCCAGCACCCCCCTCGGGGAGGGATGGGGTGGCTACACCTTC. It is translated as CASTPLGEGWGGYTF.

There are a few counts of this clone. V is TRBV18 and J is TRBJ1-1, with D uncertain. The CDR3 totals 15 residues. Germline CDR1 KGHSH, CDR2 LQKENI. V lost 6 bases, J lost 1 base, and 15 bases lay in between. CDR3 region: CASSPMQVKNTEAFF. The CDR3 bases are TGTGCCAGCTCCCCTATGCAGGTGAAGAACACTGAAGCTTTCTTT.